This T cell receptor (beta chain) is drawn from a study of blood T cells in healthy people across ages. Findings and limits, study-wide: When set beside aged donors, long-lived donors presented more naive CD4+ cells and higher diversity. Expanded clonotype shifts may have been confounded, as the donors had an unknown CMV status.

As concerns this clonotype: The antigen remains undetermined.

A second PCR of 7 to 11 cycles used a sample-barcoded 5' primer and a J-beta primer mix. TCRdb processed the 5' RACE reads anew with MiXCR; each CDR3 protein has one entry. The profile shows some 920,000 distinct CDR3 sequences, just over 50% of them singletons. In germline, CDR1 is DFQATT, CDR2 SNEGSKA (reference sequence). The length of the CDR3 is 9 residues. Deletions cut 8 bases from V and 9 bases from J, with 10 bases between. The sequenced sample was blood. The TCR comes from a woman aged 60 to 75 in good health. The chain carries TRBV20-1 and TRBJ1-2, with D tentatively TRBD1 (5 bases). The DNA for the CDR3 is TGCAGTTTGGGGCTAAGCTACACCTTC. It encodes CSLGLSYTF.